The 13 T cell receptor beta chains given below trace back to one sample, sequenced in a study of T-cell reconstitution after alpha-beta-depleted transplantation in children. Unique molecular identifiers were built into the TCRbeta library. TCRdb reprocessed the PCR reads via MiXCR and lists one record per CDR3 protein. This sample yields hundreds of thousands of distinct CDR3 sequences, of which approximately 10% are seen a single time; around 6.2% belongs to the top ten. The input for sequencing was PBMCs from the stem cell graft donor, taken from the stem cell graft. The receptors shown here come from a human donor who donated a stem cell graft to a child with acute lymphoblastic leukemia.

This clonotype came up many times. The CDR3 bases are TGCAGTGCTAGAGGTTTTTCGGGACAGGGCTCCGGTGGCTACACCTTC. Residues: CSARGFSGQGSGGYTF. V gene TRBV20-1 combines with J gene TRBJ1-2, with TRBD1 identical over 9 bases. The CDR3 runs 16 residues. In germline, CDR1 is DFQATT, CDR2 SNEGSKA (reference sequence). Trimming cost V 1 base and J 7 bases; bases outside gene matches: 13.

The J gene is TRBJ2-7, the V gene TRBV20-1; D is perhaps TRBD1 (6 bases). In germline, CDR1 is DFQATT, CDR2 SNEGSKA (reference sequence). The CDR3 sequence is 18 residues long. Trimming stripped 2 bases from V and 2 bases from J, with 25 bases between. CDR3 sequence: CSARLPYRDTRQPYEQYF. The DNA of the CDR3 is TGCAGTGCTAGACTACCGTACCGGGACACCAGACAGCCCTACGAGCAGTACTTC.

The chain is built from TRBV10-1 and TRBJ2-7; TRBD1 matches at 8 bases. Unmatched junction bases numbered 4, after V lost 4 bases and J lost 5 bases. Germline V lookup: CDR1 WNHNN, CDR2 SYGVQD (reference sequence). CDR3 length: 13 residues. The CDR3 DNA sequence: TGCGCCAGCAGTGGTGACAGGGGCCACGAGCAGTACTTC. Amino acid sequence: CASSGDRGHEQYF.

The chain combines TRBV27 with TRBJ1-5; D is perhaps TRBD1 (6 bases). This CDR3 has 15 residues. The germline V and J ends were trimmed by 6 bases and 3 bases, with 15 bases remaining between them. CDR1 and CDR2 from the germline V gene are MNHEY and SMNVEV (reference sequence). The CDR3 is CASSPRGRDNQPQHF. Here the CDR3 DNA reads TGTGCCAGCAGCCCGCGGGGGCGAGACAATCAGCCCCAGCATTTT.

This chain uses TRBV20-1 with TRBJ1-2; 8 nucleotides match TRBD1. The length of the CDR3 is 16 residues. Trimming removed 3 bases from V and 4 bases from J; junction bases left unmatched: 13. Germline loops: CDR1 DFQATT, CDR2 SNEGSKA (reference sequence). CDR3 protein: CSASLDRVSESYGYTF. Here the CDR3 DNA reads TGCAGTGCTAGCTTGGACAGGGTCTCGGAGAGCTATGGCTACACCTTC.

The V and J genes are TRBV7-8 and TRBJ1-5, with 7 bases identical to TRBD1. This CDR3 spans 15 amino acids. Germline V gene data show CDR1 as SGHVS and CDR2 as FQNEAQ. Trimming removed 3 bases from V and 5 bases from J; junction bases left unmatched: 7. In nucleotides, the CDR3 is TGTGCCAGCAGCTTTCATGGGGACAGTTATCAGCCCCAGCATTTT. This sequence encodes CASSFHGDSYQPQHF. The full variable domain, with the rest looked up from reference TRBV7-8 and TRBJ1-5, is GAGVSQSPRYKVAKRGQDVALRCDPISGHVSLFWYQQALGQGPEFLTYFQNEAQLDKSGLPSDRFFAERPEGSVSTLKIQRTQQEDSAVYLCASSFHGDSYQPQHFGDGTRLSIL.

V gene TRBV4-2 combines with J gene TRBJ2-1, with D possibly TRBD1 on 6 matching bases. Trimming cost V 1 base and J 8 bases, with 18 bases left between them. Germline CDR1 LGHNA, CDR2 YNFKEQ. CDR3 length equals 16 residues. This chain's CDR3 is CASSQAAVGGQDEQFF. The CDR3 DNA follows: TGTGCCAGCAGCCAAGCAGCGGTTGGGGGCCAGGATGAGCAGTTCTTC.

The CDR3 is CASSQDRYRGNQPQHF. CDR3 coding DNA: TGTGCCAGCAGCCAAGATAGGTACAGGGGCAATCAGCCCCAGCATTTT. The rearrangement joins TRBV3-1 to TRBJ1-5; tentative D call: TRBD1 (6 bases). Germline CDR1 LGHDT, CDR2 YNNKEL (reference sequence). The V gene lost 0 bases and the J gene lost 2 bases, with 11 bases spanning the gap. This CDR3 is built from 16 residues.

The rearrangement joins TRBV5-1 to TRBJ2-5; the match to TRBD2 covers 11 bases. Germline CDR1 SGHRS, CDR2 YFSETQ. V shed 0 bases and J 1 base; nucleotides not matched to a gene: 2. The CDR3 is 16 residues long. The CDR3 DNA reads TGCGCCAGCAGCTTGGTAGCGGGGGGGCCCCAAGAGACCCAGTACTTC. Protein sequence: CASSLVAGGPQETQYF.

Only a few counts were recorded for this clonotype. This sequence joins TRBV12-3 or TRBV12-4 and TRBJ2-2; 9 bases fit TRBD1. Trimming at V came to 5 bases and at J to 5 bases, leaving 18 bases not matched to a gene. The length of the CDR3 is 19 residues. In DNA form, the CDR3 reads TGTGCCAGCAGTAGTATGACCGGGACAGGGTATTTAGTTACCGGGGAGCTGTTTTTT. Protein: CASSSMTGTGYLVTGELFF.

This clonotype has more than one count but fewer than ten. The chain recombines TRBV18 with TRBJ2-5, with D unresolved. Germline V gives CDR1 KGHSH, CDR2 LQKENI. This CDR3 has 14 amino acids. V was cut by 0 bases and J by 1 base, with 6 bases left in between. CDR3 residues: CASSPPLSQETQYF. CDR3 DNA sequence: TGTGCCAGCTCACCACCCCTAAGCCAAGAGACCCAGTACTTC.

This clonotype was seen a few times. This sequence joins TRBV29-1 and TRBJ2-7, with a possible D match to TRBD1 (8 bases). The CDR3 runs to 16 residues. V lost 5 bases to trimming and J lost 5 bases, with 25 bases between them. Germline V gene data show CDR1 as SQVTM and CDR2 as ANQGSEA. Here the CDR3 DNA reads TGCAGCGTTAATGAAATAGGGAAACAGGGGGGGAACGAGCAGTACTTC. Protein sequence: CSVNEIGKQGGNEQYF.

The CDR3 DNA follows: TGTGCCAGCAGCTTGAGTCGGATCTACGAGCAGTACTTC. This gives the protein CASSLSRIYEQYF. This chain uses TRBV5-5 with TRBJ2-7; D gene uncertain. Trimming removed 1 base at V and 3 bases at J, with 8 bases between. Germline CDR1 SGHKS, CDR2 YYEKEE (reference sequence). The CDR3 totals 13 residues.